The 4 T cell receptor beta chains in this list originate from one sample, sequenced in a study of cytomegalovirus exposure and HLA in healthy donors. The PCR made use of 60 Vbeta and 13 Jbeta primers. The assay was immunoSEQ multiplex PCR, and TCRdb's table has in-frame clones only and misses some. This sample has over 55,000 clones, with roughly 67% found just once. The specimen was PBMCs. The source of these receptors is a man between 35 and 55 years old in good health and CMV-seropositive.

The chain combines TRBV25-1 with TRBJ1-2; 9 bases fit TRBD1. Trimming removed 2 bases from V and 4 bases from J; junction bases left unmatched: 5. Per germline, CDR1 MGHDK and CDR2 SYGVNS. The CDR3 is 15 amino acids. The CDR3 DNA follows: TGTGCCAGCAGTGAACCGGGGACAGGGCGCTATGGCTACACCTTC. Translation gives CASSEPGTGRYGYTF.

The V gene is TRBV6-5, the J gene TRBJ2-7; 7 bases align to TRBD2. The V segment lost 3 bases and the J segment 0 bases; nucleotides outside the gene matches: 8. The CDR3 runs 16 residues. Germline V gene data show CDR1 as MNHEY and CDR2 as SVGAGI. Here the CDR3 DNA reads TGTGCCAGCAGTTATTTTGTGGGGGGGAGCTCCTACGAGCAGTACTTC. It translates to CASSYFVGGSSYEQYF.

CDR3: CASSLDDPRDNEQFF. DNA for the CDR3: TGCGCCAGCAGCTTGGACGACCCCCGGGACAATGAGCAGTTCTTC. The V and J genes are TRBV5-1 and TRBJ2-1, with D unresolved. This CDR3 is built from 15 residues. V was trimmed by 0 bases and J by 5 bases, leaving 12 bases between them. Germline lookup yields CDR1 SGHRS and CDR2 YFSETQ.

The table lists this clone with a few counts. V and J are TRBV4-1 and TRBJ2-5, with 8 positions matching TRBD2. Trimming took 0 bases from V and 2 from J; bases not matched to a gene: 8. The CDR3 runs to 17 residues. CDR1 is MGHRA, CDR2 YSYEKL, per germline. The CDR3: CASSQDRRGAQQETQYF. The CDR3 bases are TGCGCCAGCAGCCAAGATCGGCGGGGGGCACAGCAAGAGACCCAGTACTTC.